The source of this T cell receptor beta chain is a study of long-term antiretroviral therapy in people with HIV. On this clone itself: No antigen is known for it.

This CDR3 has 14 residues. The germline gives CDR1 SGHDN, CDR2 FVKESK. V was trimmed by 2 bases and J by 6 bases, leaving 14 bases between them. Running of the v3.0 immunoSEQ assay took place at survey level. Using immunoSEQ multiplex PCR, the repertoire was profiled, and TCRdb retains in-frame clones only, with some absent. Among 21,000 or so clones listed, approximately 80% were seen once. About 0.95-10 million cryopreserved PBMC were held in samples before DNA extraction. Findings and caveats of the study: Although diversity increased after ART, it remained lower than in transplant donor controls. Whichever time point was examined, clones expanded before ART dominated the repertoire.

The sequence came from a man between 18 and 35 years old with HIV. This chain joins TRBV14 and TRBJ2-7; D ambiguous. The input for sequencing was unsorted PBMCs, taken 0.5 years after starting antiretroviral therapy. CDR3 amino acids: CASSQFTSPREQYF. DNA for the CDR3: TGTGCCAGCAGCCAATTCACTTCCCCCCGCGAGCAGTACTTC.